Listed here is a single T cell receptor (beta chain). The antigen it binds to is not known. There are no base qualities to consult, and no much larger clone falls within one base. The sample originates from a study of blood T cell repertoires in COVID-19 (TCRdb year 2020). About the investigation overall: The collaborator samples originated in the United States, Italy and Spain and spanned the acute and convalescent phases of COVID-19. The samples were drawn from the first 160 participants of the ongoing ImmuneRACE study and from under 1,500 subjects provided by 6 global collaborators. Where available, HLA class I and class II types were taken from metadata supplied by the sample provider and were not determined by assay-based typing. The prospective study material was composed of cDNA or gDNA derived from T cells, B-cell-depleted T cells, or PBMCs. The repertoires were released in a freely available public database intended as a resource for research on the immune response to SARS-CoV-2. The dataset comprised deeply sampled blood TCRbeta repertoires from subjects exposed to, actively infected with, or recovered from COVID-19. A de-identified subject ID, COVID-19 status, age in years and sex were almost always included in the sample metadata. Summary of the overall study and its limitations: Clinical and demographic metadata were provided uncurated, with the amount varying by source and participant.

Whole blood was collected in K2EDTA tubes by collaborating institutions according to the institutions' own protocols. For TCRbeta analysis, collaborators shipped samples in one of three forms: frozen whole blood, isolated PBMCs, or DNA extracted from either of those sample types. TCRbeta CDR3 regions were amplified from genomic DNA by means of the immunoSEQ Assay, a bias-controlled multiplex PCR. The authors' pipeline ran thus. Nucleated cell counts per sample were estimated from amplification of reference gene primers within the assay. Sequence reads were collapsed and filtered to measure the absolute abundance of every unique TCRbeta CDR3 rearrangement. For each sample, productive Simpson clonality was calculated as the square root of Simpson's diversity index over productive rearrangements. In TCRdb, the immuneACCESS table is reduced to in-frame sequences with V and J assigned. These tables do not hold every clone; where another copy was compared, an unresolved V gene accounts for under half, and the others remain unexplained. That table supplies the V and J calls and clone size; D and trimming were determined from the DNA. The sample contains roughly 51,000 clones, about 86% of them found a single time. Roughly 2.9% of the sample rests with the top ten.

Inclusive of the bounding cysteine and phenylalanine, the CDR3 is 13 residues long. The entry retains the CDR3 DNA only, 39 bases that are in frame from base 1. V sheds 9 bases and J sheds 5 bases, leaving 12 bases between their ends. Taken from the germline V gene, the CDR1 and CDR2 loops are KGHDR and SFDVKD. Recombination connected TRBV24-1 to TRBJ2-2; a weak D assignment points to TRBD1 (6 bases agree). This clonotype originated in an elderly woman with acute or convalescent COVID-19. The material sequenced was peripheral blood. CDR3 reads: CATSDRTTGELFF. In nucleotides, the sequence is TGTGCCACCTCCGACAGGACGACCGGGGAGCTGTTTTTT.